The present T cell receptor (beta chain) was sequenced within a study of T-cell memory formation after mild COVID-19. Findings and limits, study-wide: Later expanders leaned CD4+, whereas clones that contracted between day 15 and 85 were balanced CD4/CD8.

Amplification by 5'RACE using constant-segment primers produced TCR alpha and TCR beta cDNA libraries that carried sample barcodes and UMIs. TCRdb called the 5' RACE reads again in MiXCR, with one record for every CDR3 protein. Among around 390,000 distinct CDR3 sequences listed, 15% to 20% were seen once. About this clonotype: Its specificity is unknown.

Trimming took 1 base from V and 5 from J, leaving 8 bases between them. CDR1 is LGHDT, CDR2 YNNKEL, per germline (reference sequence). This CDR3 comprises 14 residues. The material sequenced was PBMCs or a T cell subset sorted from them (not recorded which). The sequence was obtained from a man between 18 and 29 years old who had mild COVID-19 (a few samples of this study predate the infection). Cell type and time point are not known. The chain carries TRBV3-1 and TRBJ2-2; D gene ambiguous. The CDR3 DNA reads TGTGCCAGCAGCCAAGGGGTCGGGACCGGGGAGCTGTTTTTT. Translating it yields CASSQGVGTGELFF.